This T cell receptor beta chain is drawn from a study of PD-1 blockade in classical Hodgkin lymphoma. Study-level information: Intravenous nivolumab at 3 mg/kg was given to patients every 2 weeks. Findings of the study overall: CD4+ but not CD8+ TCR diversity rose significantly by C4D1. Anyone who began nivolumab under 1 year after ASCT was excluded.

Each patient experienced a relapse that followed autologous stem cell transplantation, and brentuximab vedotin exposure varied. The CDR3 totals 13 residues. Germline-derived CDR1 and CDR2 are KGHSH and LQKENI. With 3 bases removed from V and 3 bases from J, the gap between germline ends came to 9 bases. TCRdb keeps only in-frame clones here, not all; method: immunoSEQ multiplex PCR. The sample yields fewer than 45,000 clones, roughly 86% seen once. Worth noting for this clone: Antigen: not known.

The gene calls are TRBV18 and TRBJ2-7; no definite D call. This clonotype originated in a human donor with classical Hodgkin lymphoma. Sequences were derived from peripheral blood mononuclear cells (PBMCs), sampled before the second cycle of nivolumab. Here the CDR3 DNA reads TGTGCCAGCTCACCGAGAGCGATCTACGAGCAGTACTTC. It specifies CASSPRAIYEQYF. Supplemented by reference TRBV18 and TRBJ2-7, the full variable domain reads NAGVMQNPRHLVRRRGQEARLRCSPMKGHSHVYWYRQLPEEGLKFMVYLQKENIIDESGMPKERFSAEFPKEGPSILRIQQVVRGDSAAYFCASSPRAIYEQYFGPGTRLTVT.